This TCR beta chain stems from a study of shared clonotypes between healthy human individuals. Naive CD8 cells, CD45RO-negative and positively selected for CCR7, excluded terminally differentiated effector memory CD45RA+ cells. J was trimmed by 2 bases and V by 6 bases; bases with no gene match: 7. The CDR3 is 14 residues long. Germline loops: CDR1 SGDLS, CDR2 YYNGEE. Sorted-subset replicate PCRs used about 180 ng DNA, approximately 30,000 T cell genomes. The protocol was immunoSEQ multiplex PCR, while the TCRdb copy is restricted to in-frame clones and leaves out a portion. This table has more than 2 million clones, 93% appearing once.

This receptor was taken from a man between 18 and 35 years old in good health. Some clones in this sample may be carry-over from other donors' samples. The material sequenced was naive CD8+ T cells from PBMCs. The chain joins TRBV9 to TRBJ2-5, with 7 bases fitting TRBD1. The CDR3 loop is CASTEGRGQETQYF. CDR3 coding DNA: TGTGCCAGCACTGAAGGCAGGGGGCAAGAGACCCAGTACTTC.